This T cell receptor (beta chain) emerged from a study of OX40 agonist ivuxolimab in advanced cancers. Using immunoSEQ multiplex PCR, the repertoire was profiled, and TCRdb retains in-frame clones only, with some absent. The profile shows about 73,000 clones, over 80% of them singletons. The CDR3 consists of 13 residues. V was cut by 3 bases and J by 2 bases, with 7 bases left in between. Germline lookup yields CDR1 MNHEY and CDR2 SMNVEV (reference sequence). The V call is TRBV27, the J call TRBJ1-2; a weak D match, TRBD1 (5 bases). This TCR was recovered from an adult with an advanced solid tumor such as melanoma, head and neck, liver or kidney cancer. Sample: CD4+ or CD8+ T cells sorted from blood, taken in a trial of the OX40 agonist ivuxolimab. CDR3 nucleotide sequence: TGTGCCAGCAGTTTTTCAGGGAACTATGGCTACACCTTC. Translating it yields CASSFSGNYGYTF.